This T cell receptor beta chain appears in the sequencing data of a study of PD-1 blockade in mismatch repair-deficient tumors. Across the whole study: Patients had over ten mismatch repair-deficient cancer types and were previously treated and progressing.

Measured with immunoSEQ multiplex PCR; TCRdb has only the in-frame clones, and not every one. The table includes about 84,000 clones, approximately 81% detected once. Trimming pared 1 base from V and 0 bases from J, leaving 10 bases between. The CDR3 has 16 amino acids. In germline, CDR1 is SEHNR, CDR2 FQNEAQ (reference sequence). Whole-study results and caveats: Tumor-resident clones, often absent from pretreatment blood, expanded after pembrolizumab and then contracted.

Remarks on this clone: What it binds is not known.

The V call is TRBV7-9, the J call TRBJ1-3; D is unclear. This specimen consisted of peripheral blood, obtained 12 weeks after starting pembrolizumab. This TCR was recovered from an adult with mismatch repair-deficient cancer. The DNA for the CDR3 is TGTGCCAGCAGCTTAGTTTACGGCCTCTCTGGAAACACCATATATTTT. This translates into CASSLVYGLSGNTIYF.